This T cell receptor beta chain was obtained from a study of T cell responses to AZD1222 COVID-19 vaccine. Regarding the study as a whole: Increases in Spike-specific TCR breadth and depth were seen after two AZD1222 doses.

A note on this clone: Antigen unknown.

Using immunoSEQ multiplex PCR, the repertoire was profiled, and TCRdb retains in-frame clones only, with some absent. Of more than 85,000 clones in the sample, around four fifths were seen once. The TCR was taken from an adult in good health. The sequencing used peripheral blood, collected on day 0 of AZD1222 vaccination.

CDR3 region: CASSISTGLAGGRGEQFF. The CDR3 nucleotides are TGTGCCAGTAGTATCAGTACCGGACTAGCGGGAGGCCGGGGTGAGCAGTTCTTC. The V and J genes are TRBV19 and TRBJ2-1; 14 bases are shared with TRBD2. CDR3 length: 18 amino acids. Trimming at V came to 3 bases and at J to 9 bases, leaving 13 bases not matched to a gene. Per the germline V gene, CDR1 is LNHDA and CDR2 is SQIVND (reference sequence).